The 17 T cell receptor beta chains below were found in one sample sequenced in a study of blood T cell repertoires in COVID-19 (TCRdb year 2020). Library preparation employed the immunoSEQ multiplex PCR assay. TCRdb mirrors the immuneACCESS table, restricted to in-frame sequences. Some clones are absent from its copies; in checked studies, under half trace to an unresolved V gene, and the reason for the others is unknown. The sample table contains more than 300,000 clones; only one count was recorded for roughly 90% of them. 7.3% of the sample goes to the ten largest clones. Sequenced input: peripheral blood. These receptors were taken from a woman aged 70-85 years with COVID-19, enrolled during active disease.

The CDR3 sequence is CASSLRGASEKLFF. DNA for the CDR3: TGTGCCAGCAGCTTACGGGGGGCTAGTGAAAAACTGTTTTTT. The rearrangement links TRBV7-2 to TRBJ1-4, with D maybe TRBD1 (6 bases). Trimming pared 2 bases from V and 7 bases from J, leaving 11 bases between. The CDR3 extends over 14 amino acids. Per the germline V gene, CDR1 is SGHTA and CDR2 is FQGNSA.

The V gene is TRBV4-1, the J gene TRBJ1-6, with a possible D match to TRBD1 (6 bases). V shed 4 bases and J shed 0 bases, with 13 bases lying between them. The CDR3 totals 17 residues. CDR1 and CDR2 from the germline V gene are MGHRA and YSYEKL. The chain's CDR3 is CASSPYQGSSYNSPLHF. DNA for the CDR3: TGCGCCAGCAGCCCGTATCAGGGGAGCTCCTATAATTCACCCCTCCACTTT.

The rearrangement joins TRBV7-8 to TRBJ2-7, with 7 bases that match TRBD2. The CDR3 sequence is 16 residues long. The trim removed 4 bases at V and 7 bases at J, leaving 16 bases unmatched. Germline lookup yields CDR1 SGHVS and CDR2 FQNEAQ. In DNA form, the CDR3 reads TGTGCCAGCAGCTCACTATCCGGACTAGTGGGTGGAGAGCAGTACTTC. It specifies CASSSLSGLVGGEQYF.

The rearrangement joins TRBV6-5 to TRBJ1-1, with D unresolved. This CDR3 region has 14 residues. Germline CDR1 reads MNHEY; CDR2 reads SVGAGI. Trimming removed 5 bases from V and 3 bases from J, with 13 bases in between. The CDR3 region has the DNA TGTGCCAGCAGTAACCCGGGAGCTTACACTGAAGCTTTCTTT. Translated, it gives CASSNPGAYTEAFF.

V gene TRBV7-9 combines with J gene TRBJ2-5; D is unresolved. V was cut by 3 bases and J by 0 bases, with 11 bases left in between. There are 15 residues in the CDR3. Germline CDR1 SEHNR, CDR2 FQNEAQ (reference sequence). The CDR3 sequence is CASSLGPSYQETQYF. The CDR3 nucleotides read TGTGCCAGCAGCTTGGGCCCCTCGTACCAAGAGACCCAGTACTTC.

J is TRBJ1-2 and V is TRBV5-4, with 7 bases aligning to TRBD1. In germline, CDR1 is SGHNT, CDR2 YYREEE (reference sequence). V gave up 4 bases and J gave up 5 bases; unmatched junction bases: 5. The CDR3 consists of 13 residues. DNA for the CDR3: TGTGCCAGCAGCACCCGGACAGGATATGGCTACACCTTC. Amino acids: CASSTRTGYGYTF.

The CDR3 DNA sequence: TGTGCCAGCAGCCCGCCCCGGGGTCAGCCTGGAAACACCATATATTTT. Translated, it gives CASSPPRGQPGNTIYF. The chain links TRBV7-9 to TRBJ1-3; no firm D call. The CDR3 has 16 residues. Germline CDR1 is SEHNR and CDR2 is FQNEAQ (reference sequence). V lost 5 bases and J lost 2, with 16 bases in between.

J is TRBJ1-6 and V is TRBV7-9; perhaps TRBD1 as D (5 bases). Germline V lookup: CDR1 SEHNR, CDR2 FQNEAQ (reference sequence). Trimming shortened V by 5 bases and J by 0 bases, and 8 bases separated the two germline ends. This CDR3 has 15 residues. Here the CDR3 reads CASSSTGSYNSPLHF. The CDR3 DNA sequence: TGTGCCAGCAGCAGTACAGGCTCCTATAATTCACCCCTCCACTTT. Complete variable domain (other parts from reference TRBV7-9 and TRBJ1-6): DTGVSQNPRHKITKRGQNVTFRCDPISEHNRLYWYRQTLGQGPEFLTYFQNEAQLEKSRLLSDRFSAERPKGSFSTLEIQRTEQGDSAMYLCASSSTGSYNSPLHFGNGTRLTVT.

CDR3 protein: CASSQQKGQEDTEAFF. For the CDR3, the DNA is TGTGCCAGCAGCCAGCAAAAGGGACAGGAGGACACTGAAGCTTTCTTT. The J gene is TRBJ1-1, the V gene TRBV3-1 (or the pseudogene TRBV3-2); 8 bases are a match to TRBD1. Germline CDR1 is LGHDT and CDR2 is YNNKEL (reference sequence). The CDR3 has 16 amino acids. With 3 bases clipped from V and 3 bases from J, the junction kept 9 bases outside the gene matches.

V gene TRBV15 combines with J gene TRBJ1-4; D is unresolved. V was shortened by 7 bases and J by 3 bases, with 15 bases between the two germline ends. CDR1 and CDR2 (germline): LNHNV, YYDKDF (reference sequence). This CDR3 contains 15 residues. The CDR3 DNA reads as TGTGCCACCAACCACCTCCCGGGTCCTAATGAAAAACTGTTTTTT. This gives the protein CATNHLPGPNEKLFF.

The V call is TRBV7-2, the J call TRBJ1-2; D perhaps matches TRBD1 (6 bases). CDR1 and CDR2 from the germline V gene are SGHTA and FQGNSA. The CDR3 is made up of 14 amino acids. The V end lost 2 bases, the J end lost 4 bases, and 11 bases lay between the germline ends. CDR3 DNA: TGTGCCAGCAGCTTAAAGGGGGAAGGCTATGGCTACACCTTC. Protein sequence: CASSLKGEGYGYTF.

This clone was counted a few times. This sequence joins TRBV7-3 and TRBJ1-1; weak D call: TRBD1 (6 bases). The CDR3 runs 13 residues. Per germline, CDR1 SGHTA and CDR2 FQGTGA. Trimming removed 6 bases from V and 2 bases from J, with 10 bases in between. This CDR3 is CASREDSNTEAFF. The CDR3 bases are TGTGCCAGCAGGGAGGACAGTAACACTGAAGCTTTCTTT. The variable domain in full, with the rest retrieved from reference TRBV7-3 and TRBJ1-1, is GAGVSQTPSNKVTEKGKYVELRCDPISGHTALYWYRQSLGQGPEFLIYFQGTGAADDSGLPNDRFFAVRPEGSVSTLKIQRTERGDSAVYLCASREDSNTEAFFGQGTRLTVV.

This clone turned up a few times. The V and J genes are TRBV7-2 and TRBJ2-1; D is perhaps TRBD1 (5 bases). Trimming removed 5 bases at V and 6 bases at J, with 14 bases between. This CDR3 spans 14 amino acids. Germline values: CDR1 SGHTA, CDR2 FQGNSA. In nucleotides, the CDR3 is TGTGCCAGCAGCCGCCTTCGACAGACCAATGAGCAGTTCTTC. Translating gives CASSRLRQTNEQFF. Drawing the rest from reference TRBV7-2 and TRBJ2-1, the complete variable domain is GAGVSQSPSNKVTEKGKDVELRCDPISGHTALYWYRQSLGQGLEFLIYFQGNSAPDKSGLPSDRFSAERTGGSVSTLTIQRTQQEDSAVYLCASSRLRQTNEQFFGPGTRLTVL.

The chain is built from TRBV29-1 and TRBJ2-3; tentatively, D is TRBD2 (7 bases). Trimming left V 3 bases short and J 2 bases short, with 9 bases between. The length of the CDR3 is 13 residues. Germline values: CDR1 SQVTM, CDR2 ANQGSEA. DNA of the CDR3: TGCAGCGTTGACCGGGGGGCCACAGATACGCAGTATTTT. Protein: CSVDRGATDTQYF.

V and J are TRBV23-1 and TRBJ2-2; TRBD1 aligns across 10 bases. TRBV23-1 is given ORF status, its function remaining uncertain. The CDR3 totals 18 residues. V gave up 0 bases and J gave up 5 bases; unmatched junction bases: 9. The CDR3 loop is CASSQSGVGDRGTGELFF. CDR3 nucleotides: TGCGCCAGCAGTCAATCAGGAGTCGGGGACAGGGGAACCGGGGAGCTGTTTTTT.

The gene calls are TRBV19 and TRBJ1-1; 12 bases are a match to TRBD1. The CDR3 totals 16 residues. Trimming cost V 6 bases and J 6 bases; bases outside gene matches: 11. Germline values: CDR1 LNHDA, CDR2 SQIVND (reference sequence). CDR3 DNA: TGTGCCAGTAGGCCCTCGGGACAGGGGGCGGTCGCTGAAGCTTTCTTT. Translation gives CASRPSGQGAVAEAFF. The whole variable domain, filled in from reference TRBV19 and TRBJ1-1, reads DGGITQSPKYLFRKEGQNVTLSCEQNLNHDAMYWYRQDPGQGLRLIYYSQIVNDFQKGDIAEGYSVSREKKESFPLTVTSAQKNPTAFYLCASRPSGQGAVAEAFFGQGTRLTVV.

The chain is built from TRBV3-1 (or the pseudogene TRBV3-2) and TRBJ2-2; TRBD2 matches at 11 bases. Losses at the gene ends were 2 bases for V and 4 bases for J; bases not matched to a gene: 15. Germline lookup yields CDR1 LGHDT and CDR2 YNNKEL (reference sequence). The CDR3 sequence is 20 residues long. The CDR3 here is CASSQTGLAGGGPTTGELFF. The CDR3 nucleotides read TGTGCCAGCAGCCAAACTGGGCTAGCGGGGGGCGGGCCCACCACCGGGGAGCTGTTTTTT.